This T cell receptor (beta chain) was identified during a study of blood T cell repertoires in COVID-19. This clone has just one count. Original data processing: Reference gene primer amplification yielded estimated nucleated cell counts. Method: immunoSEQ multiplex PCR; TCRdb's copy keeps in-frame clones and lacks some. V and J calls and clone size are copied from that table; D and trimming were computed from the DNA. The sample lists roughly 39,000 clones; around 87% were seen once. The CDR3 runs to 18 residues. The germline V gene has CDR1 SGHNT and CDR2 YYREEE (reference sequence). Losses at the gene ends were 4 bases for V and 4 bases for J; bases not matched to a gene: 18.

V is TRBV5-4 and J is TRBJ1-2, with 8 positions matching TRBD1. The specimen sequenced was peripheral blood. The clonotype comes from a man younger than 40 with active or convalescent COVID-19. The CDR3 spells CASSVPLGTGGSSYGYTF. For the CDR3, the DNA is TGTGCCAGCAGCGTACCCCTTGGGACAGGAGGCAGTAGCTATGGCTACACCTTC.